These T cell receptor beta chains were read from a single sample in a study of naive and memory T cell subsets. Via MiXCR, TCRdb re-called the 5' RACE reads, giving one row per CDR3 protein. In the table there are tens of thousands of distinct CDR3 sequences, 7% to 8.5% of which are singletons. These TCRs come from a male donor in good health. The CDR3 runs from the conserved cysteine through the conserved F or W. Fields, in order: CDR3 length, V gene, J gene, clone size, D gene, CDR3 protein, CDR3 DNA. A D gene is named only where the DNA matches it firmly. Some rows have no size entry. The others give once, few or many, or a class for an expanded clone.

>17|TRBV14|TRBJ2-1|many|.
CASSREGGPSSYNEQFF
TGTGCCAGCAGCCGTGAGGGGGGGCCCAGCTCCTACAATGAGCAGTTCTTC
>17|TRBV7-2|TRBJ2-1|many|TRBD2
CASSLKGRLAGGNEQFF
TGTGCCAGCAGCTTAAAAGGTCGGCTAGCGGGAGGTAATGAGCAGTTCTTC
>14|TRBV10-3|TRBJ2-3|many|TRBD2
CAISQGLLTDTQYF
TGTGCCATCAGTCAGGGACTACTCACAGATACGCAGTATTTT
>12|TRBV2|TRBJ2-3|.|.
CASQISGDTQYF
TGTGCCAGCCAAATTAGCGGTGATACGCAGTATTTT
>15|TRBV7-9|TRBJ1-3|many|.
CASSFSQESGNTIYF
TGTGCCAGCAGCTTTTCACAGGAATCTGGAAACACCATATATTTT
>14|TRBV18|TRBJ1-1|few|.
CASSPSGTRAEAFF
TGTGCCAGCTCACCGAGCGGGACACGAGCTGAAGCTTTCTTT
>13|TRBV5-1|TRBJ1-4|many|.
CASSQPGDEKLFF
TGCGCCAGCAGCCAACCCGGTGATGAAAAACTGTTTTTT
>17|TRBV5-1|TRBJ2-1|.|TRBD2
CASSLAQLAGVLDEQFF
TGCGCCAGCAGCCTGGCGCAACTAGCGGGGGTCCTCGATGAGCAGTTCTTC
>14|TRBV20-1|TRBJ2-7|many|.
CSALEGLMGYEQYF
TGCAGTGCTCTAGAGGGGCTAATGGGCTACGAGCAGTACTTC
>14|TRBV11-2|TRBJ2-7|many|TRBD2
CASSLERGGYEQYF
TGTGCCAGCAGCTTAGAACGGGGGGGCTACGAGCAGTACTTC
>15|TRBV27|TRBJ2-1|many|TRBD2
CASSQRGGPYNEQFF
TGTGCCAGCAGCCAACGGGGGGGACCTTACAATGAGCAGTTCTTC
>14|TRBV7-2|TRBJ1-1|.|.
CASSLEWGGTEAFF
TGTGCCAGCAGCTTAGAGTGGGGGGGCACTGAAGCTTTCTTT
>14|TRBV5-1|TRBJ2-3|many|TRBD1
CASSSGQGEDTQYF
TGCGCCAGCAGCTCGGGACAGGGTGAAGATACGCAGTATTTT
>15|TRBV10-3|TRBJ2-5|.|TRBD2
CAISEGAGGLETQYF
TGTGCCATCAGTGAAGGGGCGGGAGGGCTGGAGACCCAGTACTTC
>14|TRBV7-2|TRBJ2-3|.|.
CASSFPGTPDTQYF
TGTGCCAGCAGCTTTCCCGGGACACCAGATACGCAGTATTTT
>16|TRBV27|TRBJ2-7|few|.
CASSGATGQLSYEQYF
TGTGCCAGCAGTGGGGCGACGGGACAACTATCCTACGAGCAGTACTTC
>12|TRBV6-5|TRBJ1-1|many|.
CASSSLTTEAFF
TGTGCCAGCAGTTCCCTTACCACTGAAGCTTTCTTT
>13|TRBV5-1|TRBJ2-7|few|.
CASSQDTVYEQYF
TGCGCCAGCAGCCAGGACACGGTCTACGAGCAGTACTTC
>13|TRBV12-5|TRBJ2-1|.|.
CASGAAIYNEQFF
TGTGCTAGTGGAGCGGCCATCTACAATGAGCAGTTCTTC
>14|TRBV4-1|TRBJ2-5|many|.
CASSQSGSGETQYF
TGCGCCAGCAGCCAAAGTGGTTCGGGAGAGACCCAGTACTTC
>12|TRBV27|TRBJ1-4|few|.
CASSNRDEKLFF
TGTGCCAGCAGTAACAGGGATGAAAAACTGTTTTTT
>18|TRBV6-2/TRBV6-3|TRBJ2-7|once|TRBD2
CASSAIGTSGSRPYEQYF
TGTGCCAGCAGTGCCATCGGGACTAGCGGGAGTAGGCCGTACGAGCAGTACTTC
>13|TRBV24-1|TRBJ2-3|few|TRBD1
CATSAGGTDTQYF
TGTGCCACCAGCGCAGGGGGTACAGATACGCAGTATTTT
>15|TRBV12-3/TRBV12-4|TRBJ2-7|many|.
CASSLGAGPYYEQYF
TGTGCCAGCAGTTTGGGGGCAGGGCCTTACTACGAGCAGTACTTC
>14|TRBV7-9|TRBJ2-3|.|.
CASSLEGDSDTQYF
TGTGCCAGCAGCTTAGAGGGGGACTCAGATACGCAGTATTTT
>17|TRBV6-5|TRBJ1-1|.|TRBD1
CASSSPGTGGLNTEAFF
TGTGCCAGCAGTTCGCCCGGGACAGGGGGCTTGAACACTGAAGCTTTCTTT
>12|TRBV27|TRBJ2-3|many|.
CASSPRTDTQYF
TGTGCCAGCAGTCCCCGCACAGATACGCAGTATTTT
>16|TRBV6-5|TRBJ2-5|few|TRBD2
CASSYDAGGLQETQYF
TGTGCCAGCAGTTACGATGCGGGAGGCCTCCAAGAGACCCAGTACTTC
>18|TRBV2|TRBJ2-1|few|.
CATTSGQGGLADLNEQFF
TGTGCAACCACATCGGGACAGGGGGGACTAGCGGACCTTAATGAGCAGTTCTTC
>18|TRBV10-3|TRBJ2-3|.|TRBD1
CAISGTGSGVLGTDTQYF
TGTGCCATCAGTGGGACAGGGAGTGGAGTTCTAGGCACAGATACGCAGTATTTT
>15|TRBV15|TRBJ2-5|few|TRBD1
CATSRGGGRGETQYF
TGTGCCACCAGCAGAGGAGGGGGCCGCGGAGAGACCCAGTACTTC
>13|TRBV6-5|TRBJ1-1|few|.
CASGKGVGTEAFF
TGTGCCAGCGGGAAGGGGGTAGGCACTGAAGCTTTCTTT
>15|TRBV20-1|TRBJ2-1|many|.
CSASSGPYGNNEQFF
TGCAGTGCTAGTTCCGGGCCCTATGGTAACAATGAGCAGTTCTTC
>14|TRBV4-2|TRBJ2-3|.|.
CASSQDQSTDTQYF
TGTGCCAGCAGCCAAGACCAGAGCACAGATACGCAGTATTTT
>14|TRBV20-1|TRBJ2-1|many|.
CSARGHLSGNEQFF
TGCAGTGCTAGAGGCCACTTATCCGGCAATGAGCAGTTCTTC
>14|TRBV2|TRBJ2-5|.|TRBD1
CASFGTGYQETQYF
TGTGCCAGCTTTGGGACAGGGTACCAAGAGACCCAGTACTTC
>13|TRBV27|TRBJ2-2|many|.
CASSFLVAGELFF
TGTGCCAGCAGTTTTCTTGTAGCCGGGGAGCTGTTTTTT
>16|TRBV5-6|TRBJ2-2|.|TRBD2
CASSLVATSVTGELFF
TGTGCCAGCAGCTTGGTTGCGACTAGCGTCACCGGGGAGCTGTTTTTT
>17|TRBV5-1|TRBJ2-3|few|TRBD2
CASSLNPLARSTDTQYF
TGCGCCAGCAGCTTGAATCCACTAGCGAGAAGCACAGATACGCAGTATTTT
>15|TRBV5-1|TRBJ2-4|.|.
CASSLGRTPGNIQYF
TGCGCCAGCAGCTTAGGACGGACGCCGGGAAACATTCAGTACTTC
>19|TRBV3-1|TRBJ1-4|many|.
CASSQDVTEVLATNEKLFF
TGTGCCAGCAGCCAAGATGTGACGGAGGTTTTAGCAACTAATGAAAAACTGTTTTTT
>15|TRBV6-5|TRBJ2-2|few|.
CASSTGTTNTGELFF
TGTGCCAGCAGTACCGGGACAACGAACACCGGGGAGCTGTTTTTT
>14|TRBV29-1|TRBJ2-2|.|.
CSVVSTPNTGELFF
TGCAGCGTTGTGTCAACCCCGAACACCGGGGAGCTGTTTTTT
>14|TRBV6-5|TRBJ2-2|many|.
CASSGLLNTGELFF
TGTGCCAGCTCAGGGTTACTGAACACCGGGGAGCTGTTTTTT
>16|TRBV7-8|TRBJ1-1|few|.
CASSPRRDFMNTEAFF
TGTGCCAGCAGTCCTCGCCGGGACTTTATGAACACTGAAGCTTTCTTT
>15|TRBV30|TRBJ1-6|few|.
CAWREGSSYNSPLHF
TGTGCCTGGAGGGAAGGGAGCTCCTATAATTCACCCCTCCACTTT